These 23 T cell receptor beta chains were sequenced from one sample in a study of CD8 T cells in Susac syndrome. After extraction with the RNeasy kit, about 0.45 to 1 ug of the RNA was reverse transcribed using random hexamers. TCRdb itself ran the immunoSEQ multiplex PCR reads through MiXCR, one entry per CDR3 protein. This sample has about 200,000 distinct CDR3 sequences, with 95% found just once. Sequenced sample: CD4+ T cells from PBMCs. Every receptor here comes from a human donor in good health.

The chain has TRBV29-1 and TRBJ2-1; D remains unclear. The CDR3 length is 12 residues. Germline values: CDR1 SQVTM, CDR2 ANQGSEA. Trimming pared 3 bases from V and 9 bases from J, leaving 12 bases between. CDR3 loop: CSVEASLIEQFF. CDR3 DNA: TGCAGCGTTGAGGCTAGTTTAATTGAGCAGTTCTTC.

The J gene is TRBJ2-7, the V gene TRBV2; D remains unclear. This CDR3 has 14 amino acids. Trimming took off 0 bases at V and 2 bases at J, with 8 bases between the two ends. Germline lookup yields CDR1 SNHLY and CDR2 FYNNEI. CDR3 amino acids: CASSEALRTYEQYV. The CDR3 DNA reads TGTGCCAGCAGTGAAGCGCTTAGAACCTACGAGCAGTACGTC.

J is TRBJ2-1 and V is TRBV11-2, with 9 positions matching TRBD2. The CDR3 is made up of 15 amino acids. With 1 base clipped from V and 4 bases from J, the junction kept 2 bases outside the gene matches. Germline values: CDR1 SGHAT, CDR2 FQNNGV. As DNA, the CDR3 is TGTGCCAGCAGCTTAGCTAGCGGGGCTTACAATGAGCAGTTCTTC. Protein product: CASSLASGAYNEQFF.

The V call is TRBV5-1, the J call TRBJ2-7; TRBD1 might be the D (6 bases). Looked up from germline, CDR1 is SGHRS and CDR2 is YFSETQ. The CDR3 covers 12 residues. Trimming took off 8 bases at V and 2 bases at J, with 11 bases between the two ends. CDR3 DNA: TGCGCCAGTACGGACAGAACCTACGAGCAGTACTTC. Encoded protein: CASTDRTYEQYF.

The J gene is TRBJ1-2, the V gene TRBV12-3 or TRBV12-4; D might be TRBD1 (5 bases). Trimming pared 5 bases from V and 6 bases from J, leaving 13 bases between. The CDR3 contains 13 residues. The CDR3 spells CASSKRAGDGYTF. The CDR3 DNA follows: TGTGCCAGCAGTAAACGAGCGGGGGATGGCTACACCTTC.

This chain connects TRBV7-9 to TRBJ2-3, with D unclear. There are 12 residues in the CDR3. Germline assignment: CDR1 SEHNR and CDR2 FQNEAQ (reference sequence). V dropped 4 bases and J dropped 6 bases, with 8 bases sitting between them. The CDR3 sequence: CASSSIVDTQYF. The CDR3 DNA is TGTGCCAGCAGCTCCATAGTGGATACGCAGTATTTT.

The V gene is TRBV28, the J gene TRBJ1-1, with D possibly TRBD1 on 5 matching bases. The V end lost 8 bases, the J end lost 5 bases, and 9 bases lay between the germline ends. Germline lookup yields CDR1 MDHEN and CDR2 SYDVKM. The CDR3 totals 11 residues. CDR3: CASLGETEAFF. The CDR3 nucleotides read TGTGCCAGCCTAGGGGAGACTGAAGCTTTCTTT.

V and J are TRBV29-1 and TRBJ2-2, with D hard to call. Trimming shortened V by 7 bases and J by 5 bases, and 20 bases separated the two germline ends. This CDR3 is 15 amino acids long. Germline loops: CDR1 SQVTM, CDR2 ANQGSEA. The CDR3 loop reads CSAGTLRASTGELFF. CDR3 in DNA: TGCAGCGCCGGAACCCTCAGAGCCTCGACCGGGGAGCTGTTTTTT.

CDR3 region: CSASLEVRGEQYV. The CDR3 DNA follows: TGCAGTGCTTCCCTAGAAGTGAGGGGCGAGCAGTACGTC. The chain joins TRBV20-1 to TRBJ2-7; D may be TRBD1 or TRBD2 (5 bases each). With 5 bases removed from V and 6 bases from J, the gap between germline ends came to 17 bases. Germline values: CDR1 DFQATT, CDR2 SNEGSKA (reference sequence). The CDR3 is 13 residues long.

The chain employs TRBV3-1 and TRBJ2-2; D is ambiguous. Germline loops: CDR1 LGHDT, CDR2 YNNKEL (reference sequence). V was shortened by 3 bases and J by 4 bases, with 12 bases between the two germline ends. CDR3 size: 15 residues. CDR3 amino acids: CASSHLPPATGELFF. In DNA, the CDR3 is TGTGCCAGCAGCCACCTACCCCCAGCCACCGGGGAGCTGTTTTTT.

This clonotype appeared a few times. This chain connects TRBV5-1 to TRBJ1-2, with 9 bases matching TRBD1. The junction had 20 bases not matched to a gene; V was cut back by 4 bases and J by 7 bases. CDR1 is SGHRS, CDR2 YFSETQ, per germline. The CDR3 length is 18 residues. DNA for the CDR3: TGCGCCAGCAGCGTGATTCCCGGGACAGGGTTTACGACGAGTGGCTACACCTTC. It yields the protein CASSVIPGTGFTTSGYTF.

V is TRBV12-3 or TRBV12-4 and J is TRBJ2-3; TRBD2 matches at 11 bases. This CDR3 is 18 amino acids long. V was pared by 6 bases and J by 1 base, with 12 bases of the junction left unmatched. CDR3 loop: CASRGLAVTPRGTDTQYF. The CDR3 DNA follows: TGTGCCAGCAGGGGACTAGCGGTTACCCCTAGGGGCACAGATACGCAGTATTTT.

This clonotype was counted once. V gene TRBV7-9 combines with J gene TRBJ2-1, with 7 bases lining up with TRBD1. The germline CDR1 and CDR2 sequences are SEHNR and FQNEAQ (reference sequence). This CDR3 is built from 14 residues. Losses at the gene ends were 4 bases for V and 6 bases for J; bases not matched to a gene: 6. In DNA, the CDR3 is TGTGCCAGCAGCTCGGCCGGACAGGCCAATGAGCAGTTCTTC. The encoded protein is CASSSAGQANEQFF. Together with reference TRBV7-9 and TRBJ2-1, the CDR3 gives the full variable domain: DTGVSQNPRHKITKRGQNVTFRCDPISEHNRLYWYRQTLGQGPEFLTYFQNEAQLEKSRLLSDRFSAERPKGSFSTLEIQRTEQGDSAMYLCASSSAGQANEQFFGPGTRLTVL.

The genes are TRBV18 and TRBJ2-1, with TRBD1 identical over 8 bases. The CDR3 loop spans 15 amino acids. The germline CDR1 and CDR2 sequences are KGHSH and LQKENI. Germline trimming cut 3 bases from V and 6 bases from J; bases unmatched to any gene: 7. Here the CDR3 reads CASSPKDREFNEQFF. The CDR3 bases are TGTGCCAGCTCACCGAAGGACAGGGAGTTCAATGAGCAGTTCTTC.

The genes are TRBV6-5 and TRBJ2-7, with D perhaps assigned TRBD1 or TRBD2 (6 bases each). Trimming stripped 10 bases from V and 0 bases from J, with 16 bases between. The CDR3 has 14 amino acids. CDR1 MNHEY and CDR2 SVGAGI come from the germline V gene. The CDR3: CATGGGTISYEQYF. CDR3 sequence (DNA): TGTGCCACCGGGGGTGGGACAATCTCCTACGAGCAGTACTTC.

The chain links TRBV9 to TRBJ2-5, with no clear D. The CDR3 runs to 14 residues. V dropped 3 bases and J dropped 7 bases, with 16 bases sitting between them. Germline loops: CDR1 SGDLS, CDR2 YYNGEE. The CDR3 sequence is CASSALSGQPTQYF. DNA for the CDR3: TGTGCCAGCAGCGCCCTTTCCGGTCAGCCGACCCAGTACTTC.

In DNA, the CDR3 is TGTGCCAGCAGCTTGGTGGGGGGAGGGACGAATGAGCAGTTCTTC. Protein product: CASSLVGGGTNEQFF. The chain combines TRBV5-6 with TRBJ2-1; 7 positions match TRBD2. Germline V CDR1 and CDR2: SGHDT, YYEEEE. The V segment lost 0 bases and the J segment 7 bases; nucleotides outside the gene matches: 7. The CDR3 contains 15 residues.

The chain employs TRBV24-1 and TRBJ2-1; no clear D. The CDR3 loop spans 13 amino acids. Per the germline V gene, CDR1 is KGHDR and CDR2 is SFDVKD. Trimming cost V 9 bases and J 2 bases, with 10 bases left between them. In DNA form, the CDR3 reads TGTGCCACCTGCGACTTACCCTACAATGAGCAGTTCTTC. As protein: CATCDLPYNEQFF.

J is TRBJ1-5 and V is TRBV20-1; 7 bases agree with TRBD1. Looked up from germline, CDR1 is DFQATT and CDR2 is SNEGSKA (reference sequence). The CDR3 spans 15 residues. J gave up 1 base and V 0 bases, and 3 bases lay outside the gene matches. CDR3 coding DNA: TGCAGTGCTAGAGAGTCGGGACAGAGCAATCAGCCCCAGCATTTT. This gives the protein CSARESGQSNQPQHF.

The J gene is TRBJ2-3, the V gene TRBV2; the match to TRBD2 covers 12 bases. Losses at the gene ends were 10 bases for V and 9 bases for J; bases not matched to a gene: 5. Germline assignment: CDR1 SNHLY and CDR2 FYNNEI. The CDR3 is 12 amino acids. The DNA for the CDR3 is TGTGCCATCGGACTAGCGGGACGAACGCAGTATTTT. Its translation: CAIGLAGRTQYF.

The chain links TRBV9 to TRBJ2-3, with 11 nucleotides matching TRBD2. After removal of 0 bases from V and 3 bases from J, the junction contained 0 bases not matched to a gene. The germline V gene has CDR1 SGDLS and CDR2 YYNGEE. The CDR3 has 15 amino acids. The CDR3 loop is CASSVGLAGTDTQYF. For the CDR3, the DNA is TGTGCCAGCAGCGTAGGACTAGCGGGGACAGATACGCAGTATTTT.

The chain joins TRBV24-1 to TRBJ1-2, with a possible D match to TRBD1 (5 bases). Germline V lookup: CDR1 KGHDR, CDR2 SFDVKD. Deletions cut 1 base from V and 2 bases from J, with 13 bases between. The CDR3 consists of 16 residues. This chain's CDR3 is CATSDFRDGYNYGYTF. Written as DNA, the CDR3 is TGTGCCACCAGTGATTTTCGGGACGGATACAACTATGGCTACACCTTC.

The gene calls are TRBV3-1 and TRBJ1-2; D is undetermined. The V gene's germline CDR1 is LGHDT and CDR2 YNNKEL (reference sequence). The CDR3 contains 13 residues. V lost 4 bases and J lost 6, with 12 bases in between. The CDR3 coding sequence is TGTGCCAGCAGCCCAAGGGAAACGCATGGCTACACCTTC. Amino acid sequence: CASSPRETHGYTF.